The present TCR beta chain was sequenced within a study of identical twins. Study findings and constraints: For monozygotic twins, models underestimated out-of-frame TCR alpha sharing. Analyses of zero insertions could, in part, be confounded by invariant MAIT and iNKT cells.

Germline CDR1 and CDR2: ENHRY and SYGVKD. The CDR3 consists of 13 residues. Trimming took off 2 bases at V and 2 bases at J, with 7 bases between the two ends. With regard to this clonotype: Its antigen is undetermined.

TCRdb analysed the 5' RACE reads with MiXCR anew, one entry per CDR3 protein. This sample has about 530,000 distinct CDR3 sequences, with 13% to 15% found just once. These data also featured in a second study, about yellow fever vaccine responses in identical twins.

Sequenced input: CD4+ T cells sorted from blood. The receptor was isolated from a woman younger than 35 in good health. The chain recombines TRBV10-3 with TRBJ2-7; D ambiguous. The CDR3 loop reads CAISETAAYEQYF. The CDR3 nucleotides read TGTGCCATCAGTGAGACAGCAGCCTACGAGCAGTACTTC.